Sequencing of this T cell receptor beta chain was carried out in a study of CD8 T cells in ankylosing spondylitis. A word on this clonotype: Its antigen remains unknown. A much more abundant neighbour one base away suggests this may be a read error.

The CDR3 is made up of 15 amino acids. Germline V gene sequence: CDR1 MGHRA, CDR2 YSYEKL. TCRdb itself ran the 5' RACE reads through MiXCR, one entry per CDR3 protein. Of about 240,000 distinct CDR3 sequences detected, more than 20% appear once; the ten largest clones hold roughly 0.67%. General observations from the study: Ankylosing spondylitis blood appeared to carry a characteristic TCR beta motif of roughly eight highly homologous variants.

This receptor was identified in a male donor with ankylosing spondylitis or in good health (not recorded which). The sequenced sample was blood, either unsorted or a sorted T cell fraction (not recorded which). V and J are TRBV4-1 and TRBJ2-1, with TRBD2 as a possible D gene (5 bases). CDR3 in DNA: TGCGCCAGCAGCCTAACTAGATCGGCCTACAATGGGCAGTTCTTC. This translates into CASSLTRSAYNGQFF.